This TCR beta chain was identified during a study of shared clonotypes between healthy human individuals. The run depth of the assay was deep. As originally analysed: Filtering differed since immunoSEQ provided only junctions, with no quality scores. Libraries were prepared by immunoSEQ multiplex PCR; TCRdb keeps only in-frame clonotypes and omits some of them. V and J calls and clone size are as listed in that table; D and trimming were resolved from the DNA. The sample lists some 500,000 clones; 79% were seen once. Comments on this clone: As yet, its antigen is unknown.

General study findings and limits: In having few donors, the study represented limited genetic and exposure-history diversity.

Around 100 million PBMCs went into genomic DNA for unsorted samples. The receptor was derived from a woman aged 40 to 49 in good health. Some clones in this sample may be carry-over from other donors' samples. The sequencing input was PBMCs.

The CDR3, as DNA: TGTGCCAGCAGTGACTTAACCCTCCAAGAGACCCAGTACTTC. It translates to CASSDLTLQETQYF. V is TRBV6-1 and J is TRBJ2-5; D call uncertain. V lost 3 bases to trimming and J lost 1 base, with 9 bases between them. The CDR3 totals 14 residues. Germline CDR1 and CDR2: MNHNS and SASEGT.